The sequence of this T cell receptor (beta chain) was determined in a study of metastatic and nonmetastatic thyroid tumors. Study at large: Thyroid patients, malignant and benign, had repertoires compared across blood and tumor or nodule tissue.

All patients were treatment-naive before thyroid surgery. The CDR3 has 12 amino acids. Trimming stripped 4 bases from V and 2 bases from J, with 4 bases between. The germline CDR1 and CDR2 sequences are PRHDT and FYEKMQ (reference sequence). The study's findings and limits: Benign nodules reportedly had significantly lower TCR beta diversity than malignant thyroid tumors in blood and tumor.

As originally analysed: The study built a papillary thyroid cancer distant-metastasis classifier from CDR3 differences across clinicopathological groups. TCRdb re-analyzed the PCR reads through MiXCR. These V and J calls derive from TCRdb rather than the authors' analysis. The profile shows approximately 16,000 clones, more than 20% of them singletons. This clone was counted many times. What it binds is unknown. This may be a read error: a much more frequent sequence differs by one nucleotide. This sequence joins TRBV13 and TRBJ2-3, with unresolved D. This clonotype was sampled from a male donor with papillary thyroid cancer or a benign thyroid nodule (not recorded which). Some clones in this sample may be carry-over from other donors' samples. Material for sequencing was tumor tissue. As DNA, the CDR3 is TGTGCCAGCAGCTACAACACAGATACGCAGTATTTT. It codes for CASSYNTDTQYF.